This T cell receptor (beta chain) is from a study of PD-1 blockade in classical Hodgkin lymphoma. The study's findings and limits: Newly diagnosed and completely responding patients shared comparable baseline diversity. By C4D1, CD4+ diversity increased significantly, especially in complete responders.

The germline V gene encodes CDR1 SGHDN and CDR2 FVKESK. CDR3 size: 14 residues. With 4 bases removed from V and 5 bases from J, the gap between germline ends came to 11 bases. Concerning this clone itself: Antigen: not known.

Relapse was seen in all patients after autologous stem cell transplantation, and brentuximab vedotin exposure was variable. Libraries were prepared by immunoSEQ multiplex PCR; TCRdb keeps only in-frame clonotypes and omits some of them. The sample lists approximately 84,000 clones, roughly 89% occurring once. This clonotype was sampled from a human donor with classical Hodgkin lymphoma. Sequenced material: peripheral blood mononuclear cells (PBMCs), taken at baseline. This rearrangement joins TRBV14 to TRBJ1-4; maybe TRBD1 (5 bases). DNA for the CDR3: TGTGCCAGCAGCCCACGGGCAGGGAATGAAAAACTGTTTTTT. As protein: CASSPRAGNEKLFF.